This TCR beta chain is from a study of blood T cell repertoires in COVID-19. Overall study context: Material from acute and convalescent COVID-19 was sourced from the United States, Italy and Spain.

Germline-derived CDR1 and CDR2 are MGHRA and YSYEKL. This CDR3 has 17 amino acids. The V segment lost 1 base and the J segment 7 bases; nucleotides outside the gene matches: 9. Sequenced by immunoSEQ multiplex PCR; TCRdb stores in-frame clones only, minus some. The table has a few hundred thousand clones, more than 85% seen once. Followed longitudinally, the Seattle patients had been enrolled during active infection. The clonotype originates from a woman aged 55-70 years with COVID-19, enrolled during active disease. This rearrangement joins TRBV4-1 to TRBJ2-1; 11 nucleotides line up with TRBD2. The sequenced material came from peripheral blood. CDR3 nucleotides: TGCGCCAGCAGCCAAGTAGGTAGCGGGAGGGCCTGGAATGAGCAGTTCTTC. Its protein product is CASSQVGSGRAWNEQFF.